This T cell receptor (beta chain) was obtained from a study of blood T cell repertoires in COVID-19. This table comes from immunoSEQ multiplex PCR, and its TCRdb copy is limited to in-frame clones, with some not included. Among roughly 250,000 clones listed, more than 70% were seen once. The CDR3 sequence is 15 residues long. The V end was cut by 7 bases, the J end by 4 bases, with 20 bases between. Germline V gives CDR1 SGHRS, CDR2 YFSETQ. Clinical histories supplied by participants themselves formed the basis of cohort assignment. The source is a woman in her 40s with acute COVID-19. The sample comprised PBMCs or T cells enriched from blood (not recorded which). The chain employs TRBV5-1 and TRBJ2-5, with D possibly being TRBD2 (6 bases). Here the CDR3 reads CASVRSGPQGETQYF. Here the CDR3 DNA reads TGCGCCAGCGTAAGAAGCGGGCCCCAGGGAGAGACCCAGTACTTC.